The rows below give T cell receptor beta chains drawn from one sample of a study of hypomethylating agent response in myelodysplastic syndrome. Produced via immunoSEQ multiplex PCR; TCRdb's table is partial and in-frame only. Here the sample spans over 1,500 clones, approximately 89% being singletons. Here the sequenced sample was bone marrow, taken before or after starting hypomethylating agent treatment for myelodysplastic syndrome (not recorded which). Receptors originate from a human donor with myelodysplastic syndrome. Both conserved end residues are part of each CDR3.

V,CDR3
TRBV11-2,CASSFGDSSTEAFF
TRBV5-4,CASSLGRAGGSYNEQFF
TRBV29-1,CSVGSRAGTGSREAFF
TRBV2,CASSESRQTSDQETQYF
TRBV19,CASSAEGGYTF
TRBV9,CASSGASLWDGGNTIYF
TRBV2,CASSVNGGQLEAFF
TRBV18,CASSPGILMHRDEQFF
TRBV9,CASSGWDRGHGGYTF
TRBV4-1,CASSQEDPTDTQYF
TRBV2,CASSGRTVRNEQFF
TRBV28,CATNLQGNYGYTF
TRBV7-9,CASSLSRDTVDGYTF
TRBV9,CASSSDVTRGPLHF
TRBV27,CASTSGIAYEQYF
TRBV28,CASSFDRGFGQPQHF
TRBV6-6,CATLREQYF
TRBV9,CASSVGSGSLGTGELFF
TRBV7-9,CASSPRTSGGSEQYF
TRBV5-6,CASSLAGGTSSYNEQFF
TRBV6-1,CASSGLAGGTDTQYF
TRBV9,CASSVGGSGPPYEQYF
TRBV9,CASSAFRERGDEQYF
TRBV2,CASRASGGTDTQYF
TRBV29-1,CSASDRLTDTQYF
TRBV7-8,CASSPGRKDGELFF
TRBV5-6,CASSLALLGRKEGTEAFF
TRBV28,CAGRGTSGRRNTGELFF
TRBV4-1,CASSQAPGLAVYEQYF
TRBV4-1,CASSQRSTTGANEKLFF
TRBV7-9,CASSETSARGEKLFF
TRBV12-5,CASGRGQAGEKLFF
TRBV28,CASSLPPTGLNTEAFF
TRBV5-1,CASSLLSHSYEQYF
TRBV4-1,CASSQDTAGLGRDYGYTF
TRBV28,CASSPTRAGRNIQYF
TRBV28,CASSWGQGTFRGTEAFF
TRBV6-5,CASSRQNFNTDTQYF
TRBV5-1,CASRRDRSYEQYF
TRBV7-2,CASSWGSNTGELFF
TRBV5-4,CASSLSPPGTSGRWGTQYF
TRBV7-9,CASSLPSDRNTEAFF
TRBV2,CASSDSGLGNEKLFF
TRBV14,CASSQGSSGGADTQYF
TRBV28,CASSFEGAVTEAFF